The 12 T cell receptor beta chains in this list originate from one sample, sequenced in a study of blood T cell repertoires in COVID-19. Here immunoSEQ multiplex PCR was the method, and the copy in TCRdb shows in-frame clones only, minus some. The sample consists of about 350,000 clones, roughly 90% of them appearing once. The sample taken for sequencing was PBMCs or T cells enriched from blood (not recorded which). All receptors come from a woman under 40 who had recovered from COVID-19.

The V call is TRBV5-6, the J call TRBJ2-7; the D gene is possibly TRBD2 (6 bases). The CDR3 extends over 11 amino acids. CDR1 is SGHDT and CDR2 is YYEEEE in the germline V gene. V lost 4 bases and J 10 bases, leaving 12 bases between the germline ends. The CDR3 reads CASSLEGLQYF. In nucleotides, the CDR3 is TGTGCCAGCAGCCTCGAGGGACTCCAGTACTTC.

This clone was observed a few times. At one end the junction does not follow the germline gene, possibly because of a read error. The chain employs TRBV29-1 and TRBJ2-3; 7 bases are a match to TRBD1. Germline V lookup: CDR1 SQVTM, CDR2 ANQGSEA. The CDR3 length is 14 residues. The CDR3 region is CSVEGGKGADTQYF. CDR3 bases: TGCAGCGTCGAAGGGGGCAAGGGGGCAGATACGCAGTATTTT.

The chain joins TRBV30 to TRBJ2-5, with 14 bases fitting TRBD2. CDR1 and CDR2 from the germline V gene are GTSNPN and SVGIG (reference sequence). There are 15 residues in the CDR3. With V trimmed by 1 base and J by 3 bases, 1 base remained unmatched. CDR3 protein: CAWSAGLAGEETQYF. The CDR3 region has the DNA TGTGCCTGGAGTGCGGGACTAGCGGGGGAAGAGACCCAGTACTTC.

This rearrangement joins TRBV5-1 to TRBJ1-1; 8 positions match TRBD1. From germline, CDR1 is SGHRS and CDR2 YFSETQ. Unmatched junction bases numbered 4, after V lost 0 bases and J lost 0 bases. The CDR3 totals 16 residues. CDR3 bases: TGCGCCAGCAGCTTGGGACAGGGGCTGATGAACACTGAAGCTTTCTTT. This gives the protein CASSLGQGLMNTEAFF.

The chain carries TRBV5-4 and TRBJ2-5, with 11 bases lining up with TRBD2. The CDR3 length is 15 residues. Germline V CDR1 and CDR2: SGHNT, YYREEE (reference sequence). V lost 1 base, J lost 4 bases, and 3 bases stayed unmatched. The chain's CDR3 is CASSLRTSGGETQYF. The CDR3, as DNA: TGTGCCAGCAGCTTGCGTACTAGCGGGGGAGAGACCCAGTACTTC.

This chain joins TRBV7-2 and TRBJ2-7; 11 nucleotides match TRBD2. The germline V gene has CDR1 SGHTA and CDR2 FQGNSA. V was pared by 5 bases and J by 2 bases, with 5 bases of the junction left unmatched. The CDR3 is made up of 15 amino acids. CDR3 sequence: CASSRTSGPTYEQYF. Written as DNA, the CDR3 is TGTGCCAGCAGCAGGACTAGCGGGCCCACCTACGAGCAGTACTTC.

This chain uses TRBV19 with TRBJ2-3, with 8 bases that match TRBD2. With V trimmed by 4 bases and J by 0 bases, 6 bases remained unmatched. The CDR3 runs to 16 residues. Germline-derived CDR1 and CDR2 are LNHDA and SQIVND (reference sequence). The CDR3 DNA is TGTGCCAGTAGTACCCGGGGGGGGCTGAGCACAGATACGCAGTATTTT. Translating gives CASSTRGGLSTDTQYF.

Worth noting for this clone: The same CDR3 is also encoded by other DNA sequences in this sample. This sequence joins TRBV28 and TRBJ1-3, with 9 bases aligning to TRBD1. The CDR3 runs to 16 residues. V shed 1 base, J shed 1 base, and the junction held 2 bases outside the gene matches. CDR1 is MDHEN, CDR2 SYDVKM, per germline. The CDR3: CASSLLQGASGNTIYF. CDR3 in DNA: TGTGCCAGCAGTTTATTACAGGGGGCTTCTGGAAACACCATATATTTT.

J is TRBJ1-1 and V is TRBV11-2; D is perhaps TRBD1 (6 bases). Germline V gene lookup returns CDR1 SGHAT and CDR2 FQNNGV. Trimming removed 5 bases from V and 3 bases from J, with 19 bases in between. The CDR3 spans 16 residues. Written as DNA, the CDR3 is TGTGCCAGCAGCGCGTACAGGGCTAATAGAGACACTGAAGCTTTCTTT. It encodes CASSAYRANRDTEAFF. The full variable domain, its missing parts supplied by reference TRBV11-2 and TRBJ1-1, is EAGVAQSPRYKIIEKRQSVAFWCNPISGHATLYWYQQILGQGPKLLIQFQNNGVVDDSQLPKDRFSAERLKGVDSTLKIQPAKLEDSAVYLCASSAYRANRDTEAFFGQGTRLTVV.

The chain has TRBV12-3 or TRBV12-4 and TRBJ1-6; D might be TRBD1 (6 bases). The CDR3 consists of 13 residues. V shed 3 bases and J shed 15 bases, with 15 bases lying between them. The CDR3 loop is CASSFGTPPLLHF. In DNA, the CDR3 is TGTGCCAGCAGTTTTGGGACACCGCCTCTCCTCCACTTT.

V gene TRBV6-5 combines with J gene TRBJ2-7; TRBD1 is a possible D gene (5 bases). V lost 6 bases, J lost 2 bases, and 11 bases lay in between. Germline V gene lookup returns CDR1 MNHEY and CDR2 SVGAGI. The CDR3 consists of 13 residues. The CDR3 sequence is CASSNRFPYEQYF. The CDR3 nucleotides are TGTGCCAGCAGCAACAGGTTCCCCTACGAGCAGTACTTC.

The chain is built from TRBV3-1 (or the pseudogene TRBV3-2) and TRBJ1-3; possibly TRBD1 for D (6 bases). Trimming left V 1 base short and J 2 bases short, with 12 bases between. Germline-derived CDR1 and CDR2 are LGHDT and YNNKEL (reference sequence). The CDR3 is made up of 16 amino acids. The CDR3: CASSQVLQGTGNTIYF. The CDR3 DNA follows: TGTGCCAGCAGCCAAGTTTTACAGGGAACTGGAAACACCATATATTTT.